This T cell receptor beta chain was recovered during a study of technical replicates of blood from a handful of donors. Profiling relied on immunoSEQ multiplex PCR, and the TCRdb table lists in-frame clones only, not all of them. The repertoire includes 85,000 to 95,000 clones, 90% to 96% of them detected once, and approximately 0.35% sits in the top ten. The CDR3 totals 15 residues. With V trimmed by 2 bases and J by 3 bases, 6 bases remained unmatched. CDR1 LGHNA and CDR2 YNFKEQ come from the germline V gene. Material for sequencing was T cells isolated from PBMCs. The chain carries TRBV4-2 and TRBJ2-7; TRBD1 matches at 8 bases. This receptor was identified in a human donor in good health. CDR3 in amino acids: CASSQSAGTGYEQYF. The CDR3 DNA sequence: TGTGCCAGCAGCCAAAGCGCCGGGACAGGCTACGAGCAGTACTTC.